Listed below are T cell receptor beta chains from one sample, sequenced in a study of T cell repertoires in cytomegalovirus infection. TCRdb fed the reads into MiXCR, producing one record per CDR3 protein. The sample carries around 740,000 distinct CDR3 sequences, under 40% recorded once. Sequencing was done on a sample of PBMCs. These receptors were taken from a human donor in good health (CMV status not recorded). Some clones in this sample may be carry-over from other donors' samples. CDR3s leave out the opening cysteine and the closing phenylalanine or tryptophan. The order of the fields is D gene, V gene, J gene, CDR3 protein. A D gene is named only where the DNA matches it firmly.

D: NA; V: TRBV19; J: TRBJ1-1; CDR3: ASIPSRVSNTEAF
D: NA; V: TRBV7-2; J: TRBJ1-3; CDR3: ASSFKGAGNTIY
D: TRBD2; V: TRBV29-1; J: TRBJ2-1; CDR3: SVAGLAGSSYNEQF
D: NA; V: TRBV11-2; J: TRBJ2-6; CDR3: ASSSLSGLASGANVLT
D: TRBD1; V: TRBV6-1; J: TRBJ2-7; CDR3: ASRVGQHSYEQY
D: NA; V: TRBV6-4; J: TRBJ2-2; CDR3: ASRDGYTGELF
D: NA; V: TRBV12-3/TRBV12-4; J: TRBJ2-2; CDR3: ASLKGGMGTGELF
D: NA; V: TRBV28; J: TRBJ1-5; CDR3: ASRTNQPQH
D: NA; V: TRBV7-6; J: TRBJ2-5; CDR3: ASSQKGGLEETQY
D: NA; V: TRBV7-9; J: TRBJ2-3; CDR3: ASSLVDSTDTQY
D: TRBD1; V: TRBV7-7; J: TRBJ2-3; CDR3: ASSLDREGGGTQY
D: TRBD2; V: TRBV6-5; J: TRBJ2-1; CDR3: ASSYSGTSGPYNEQF
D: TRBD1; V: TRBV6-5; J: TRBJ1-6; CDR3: ASSPLGQGHNSPLH
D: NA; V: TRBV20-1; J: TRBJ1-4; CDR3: SASEGGGEKLF
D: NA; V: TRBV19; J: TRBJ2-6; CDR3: ASTQYRGANVLT
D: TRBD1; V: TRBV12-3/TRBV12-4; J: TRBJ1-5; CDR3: ASSLGQENQPQH
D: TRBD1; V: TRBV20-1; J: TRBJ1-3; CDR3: SASRDSHPLISGNTIY
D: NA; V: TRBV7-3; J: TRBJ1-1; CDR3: ASSPMGGGNTEAF
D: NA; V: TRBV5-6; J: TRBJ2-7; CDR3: ASSLVGQSQYEQY
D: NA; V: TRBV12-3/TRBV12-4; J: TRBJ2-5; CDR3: ASSPRRSALQETQY
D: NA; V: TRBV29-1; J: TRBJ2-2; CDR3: SGGQNTGELF
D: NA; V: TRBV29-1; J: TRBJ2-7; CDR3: SVGPPGPKQY
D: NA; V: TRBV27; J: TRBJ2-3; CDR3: ASSEGTVVYTDTQY
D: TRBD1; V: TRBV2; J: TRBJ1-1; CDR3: ASSSSRDRGNTEAF
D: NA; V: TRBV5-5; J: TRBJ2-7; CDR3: ASSLGYPYGYEQY
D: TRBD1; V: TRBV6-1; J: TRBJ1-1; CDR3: ASSEAGQGSRPNTEAF
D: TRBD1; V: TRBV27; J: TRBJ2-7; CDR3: ASSLRLTGAYEQY
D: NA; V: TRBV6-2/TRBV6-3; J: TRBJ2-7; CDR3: ASSQRGSGTTTYEQY